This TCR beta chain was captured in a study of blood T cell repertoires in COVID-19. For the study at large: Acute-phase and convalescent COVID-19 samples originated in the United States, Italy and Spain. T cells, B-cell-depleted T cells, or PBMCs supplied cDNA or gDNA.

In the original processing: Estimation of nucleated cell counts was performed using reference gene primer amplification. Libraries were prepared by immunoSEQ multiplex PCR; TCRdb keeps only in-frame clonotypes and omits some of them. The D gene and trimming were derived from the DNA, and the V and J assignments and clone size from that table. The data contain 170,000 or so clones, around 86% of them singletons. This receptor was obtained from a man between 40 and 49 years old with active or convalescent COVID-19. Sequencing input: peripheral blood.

CDR3 sequence (DNA): TGTGCCAGCAGCTTTGGGCAGACTATGAACACTGAAGCTTTCTTT. Its translation is CASSFGQTMNTEAFF. The rearrangement links TRBV11-2 to TRBJ1-1; D is ambiguous. The V gene's germline CDR1 is SGHAT and CDR2 FQNNGV. There are 15 residues in the CDR3. Trimming took off 3 bases at V and 0 bases at J, with 11 bases between the two ends.